A single sample is the source of the 17 T cell receptor beta chains below, sequenced in a study of blood T cell repertoires in COVID-19. Clones were sequenced by immunoSEQ multiplex PCR, and TCRdb holds only the in-frame ones, with some missing. This sample carries fewer than 500,000 clones, about 87% of them seen once, and the ten largest clones take roughly 0.78%. Sequencing was performed on peripheral blood. These receptors originate from a man between 18 and 29 years old with COVID-19, enrolled during active disease.

V gene TRBV9 combines with J gene TRBJ1-1; 11 bases line up with TRBD1. The CDR3 loop spans 14 amino acids. The germline V gene has CDR1 SGDLS and CDR2 YYNGEE. V trimming: 5 bases; J trimming: 5 bases; junction bases outside the gene matches: 5. CDR3 sequence (DNA): TGTGCCAGCAGGGGACAGGGGGTTGGTACTGAAGCTTTCTTT. This gives the protein CASRGQGVGTEAFF.

This clone was picked up one time. The J gene is TRBJ2-1, the V gene TRBV7-3; D is perhaps TRBD1 (7 bases). This CDR3 comprises 16 residues. V lost 5 bases to trimming and J lost 2 bases, with 16 bases between them. The germline V gene encodes CDR1 SGHTA and CDR2 FQGTGA. The CDR3 region is CASSPSAGGPYNEQFF. DNA of the CDR3: TGTGCCAGCAGCCCTTCTGCAGGGGGGCCCTACAATGAGCAGTTCTTC.

CDR3 region: CASSLEREDEQFF. The CDR3 nucleotides are TGTGCCAGCAGTTTGGAGCGGGAGGATGAGCAGTTCTTC. The chain couples TRBV11-3 to TRBJ2-1; 9 bases are shared with TRBD2. CDR1 and CDR2 (germline): SGHNT, YENEEA. J was trimmed by 8 bases and V by 6 bases; bases with no gene match: 5. This CDR3 region has 13 residues.

The genes are TRBV12-3 or TRBV12-4 and TRBJ2-2; D gene ambiguous. The germline V and J ends were trimmed by 3 bases and 6 bases, with 5 bases remaining between them. The CDR3 runs 12 residues. The CDR3 DNA sequence: TGTGCCAGCAGTTTTATCCCCGGGGAGCTGTTTTTT. Translated: CASSFIPGELFF.

This chain links TRBV10-3 with TRBJ2-2, with D possibly matching TRBD2 (6 bases). Germline CDR1 and CDR2: ENHRY and SYGVKD. The CDR3 loop spans 16 amino acids. The V gene lost 0 bases and the J gene lost 4 bases, with 12 bases spanning the gap. The CDR3 sequence: CAISESPGTGTGELFF. Here the CDR3 DNA reads TGTGCCATCAGTGAGTCGCCCGGGACTGGCACCGGGGAGCTGTTTTTT.

The chain has TRBV19 and TRBJ2-1, with a weak D call TRBD2 (6 bases). Trimming took 3 bases from V and 7 from J, leaving 7 bases between them. Germline values: CDR1 LNHDA, CDR2 SQIVND (reference sequence). The CDR3 is 12 residues long. CDR3 DNA sequence: TGTGCCAGTAGTATGGCGGGAAATGAGCAGTTCTTC. The encoded protein is CASSMAGNEQFF.

The rearrangement joins TRBV20-1 to TRBJ2-7; D possibly corresponds to TRBD1 (6 bases). This CDR3 is 13 amino acids long. Per germline, CDR1 DFQATT and CDR2 SNEGSKA (reference sequence). V was clipped by 3 bases and J by 6 bases, with 15 bases between them. The CDR3 reads CSASLQGYGEQYF. The CDR3 DNA is TGCAGTGCTAGTCTACAGGGTTATGGCGAGCAGTACTTC.

The chain combines TRBV7-9 with TRBJ1-2, with unresolved D. The V gene lost 3 bases and the J gene lost 8 bases, with 16 bases spanning the gap. This CDR3 is 14 amino acids long. Germline CDR1 reads SEHNR; CDR2 reads FQNEAQ (reference sequence). CDR3 sequence reads: CASSFHLGVEGYTF. Here the CDR3 DNA reads TGTGCCAGCAGCTTTCATCTCGGGGTAGAAGGCTACACCTTC.

The chain is built from TRBV23-1 and TRBJ1-1; a possible D gene is TRBD1 (6 bases). TRBV23-1 is an open reading frame whose function is uncertain. V dropped 4 bases and J dropped 4 bases, with 16 bases sitting between them. The CDR3 has 15 amino acids. The CDR3 spells CASSPPRQGTTEAFF. CDR3 nucleotides: TGCGCCAGCAGTCCTCCCCGGCAGGGGACCACTGAAGCTTTCTTT.

The chain combines TRBV2 with TRBJ2-5; no clear D gene. CDR1 and CDR2 from the germline V gene are SNHLY and FYNNEI. V dropped 6 bases and J dropped 4 bases, with 3 bases sitting between them. The CDR3 contains 10 residues. The CDR3 nucleotides read TGTGCCAGCAGGCGAGAGACCCAGTACTTC. Its protein product is CASRRETQYF.

This clone was seen a single time. The rearrangement joins TRBV2 to TRBJ1-5; a possible D gene is TRBD1 (5 bases). V lost 8 bases and J lost 9, with 17 bases in between. CDR1 SNHLY and CDR2 FYNNEI come from the germline V gene. The CDR3 runs 13 residues. The CDR3 DNA is TGTGCCAGCGGGGCCGATCCCTTGATGCCCCAGCATTTT. It specifies CASGADPLMPQHF.

The V call is TRBV7-8, the J call TRBJ2-7; 7 nucleotides line up with TRBD1. V lost 4 bases and J lost 2; bases outside the gene matches: 5. Germline CDR1 SGHVS, CDR2 FQNEAQ. This CDR3 spans 14 amino acids. The CDR3 DNA follows: TGTGCCAGCAGCTGGACAGGAAAGCCCTACGAGCAGTACTTC. It encodes CASSWTGKPYEQYF.

This clone occurred once. CDR3 coding DNA: TGTGCCAGCAGCTTCGGGGGGCTAGGCTATGGCTACACCTTC. Residues: CASSFGGLGYGYTF. The chain is built from TRBV5-8 and TRBJ1-2; maybe TRBD1 (6 bases). Deletions cut 2 bases from V and 4 bases from J, with 12 bases between. The CDR3 consists of 14 residues. Germline lookup yields CDR1 SGHTS and CDR2 YDEGEE.

The chain has TRBV19 and TRBJ1-3; 7 nucleotides align to TRBD1. Trimming at V came to 4 bases and at J to 2 bases, leaving 2 bases not matched to a gene. This CDR3 spans 14 amino acids. Germline CDR1 LNHDA, CDR2 SQIVND (reference sequence). CDR3 DNA: TGTGCCAGTAGTACTACAGGGGCTGGAAACACCATATATTTT. The encoded protein is CASSTTGAGNTIYF.

The chain uses TRBV15 and TRBJ1-5; the D is unclear. CDR1 is LNHNV, CDR2 YYDKDF, per germline (reference sequence). V was cut by 0 bases and J by 2 bases, with 8 bases left in between. The CDR3 runs 15 residues. Written as DNA, the CDR3 is TGTGCCACCAGCAGAGATCCGGGTCGCAATCAGCCCCAGCATTTT. The encoded protein is CATSRDPGRNQPQHF.

This clone was detected a few times. The chain carries TRBV7-6 and TRBJ2-7, with D hard to call. Germline CDR1 is SGHVS and CDR2 is FNYEAQ. The CDR3 length is 13 residues. V shed 5 bases and J shed 3 bases, with 11 bases lying between them. The CDR3 protein is CASSQTPFYEQYF. The DNA for the CDR3 is TGTGCCAGCAGCCAAACACCCTTCTACGAGCAGTACTTC.

The rearrangement joins TRBV2 to TRBJ2-1, with 9 bases aligning to TRBD1. Germline lookup yields CDR1 SNHLY and CDR2 FYNNEI. V dropped 7 bases and J dropped 4; count of bases not matched to a gene: 5. The length of the CDR3 is 14 residues. The CDR3, as DNA: TGTGCCAGCACCGGACAGGGGACGTACAATGAGCAGTTCTTC. As protein: CASTGQGTYNEQFF.